The 17 T cell receptor beta chains listed next were all sequenced from one sample in a study of response to subunit inactivated influenza vaccine. TCRdb recomputed calls from the RT-PCR reads with MiXCR, one row per CDR3 protein. The table includes around 500,000 distinct CDR3 sequences, approximately 9.9% detected once. Sequenced here: PBMCs from blood, sampled roughly 45 days after vaccination. The source of these receptors is a man in his fifties or sixties who received an inactivated influenza vaccine.

This clonotype was recorded a few times. This chain links TRBV12-3 or TRBV12-4 with TRBJ2-2, with 8 bases identical to TRBD1. The length of the CDR3 is 14 residues. Trimming at V came to 5 bases and at J to 4 bases, leaving 3 bases not matched to a gene. In nucleotides, the CDR3 is TGTGCCAGCAGTGGAGGACAGGGCACCGGGGAGCTGTTTTTT. Its translation: CASSGGQGTGELFF.

The chain uses TRBV5-1 and TRBJ2-7; possible D gene TRBD1, 5 bases. Germline CDR1 and CDR2: SGHRS and YFSETQ. V lost 3 bases to trimming and J lost 2 bases, with 12 bases between them. CDR3 length equals 14 residues. The CDR3 bases are TGCGCCAGCAGCTCAGGGCATTTGCCCTACGAGCAGTACTTC. Protein: CASSSGHLPYEQYF.

In this sample, this clonotype turned up a few times. The rearrangement joins TRBV9 to TRBJ2-7, with D unclear. The CDR3 extends over 13 amino acids. The ends were cut back, 1 base at V and 4 bases at J, with 9 bases in the middle. Germline assignment: CDR1 SGDLS and CDR2 YYNGEE. CDR3 in amino acids: CASSVIPGYEQYF. The CDR3 DNA sequence: TGTGCCAGCAGCGTAATACCCGGGTACGAGCAGTACTTC.

The J gene is TRBJ1-1, the V gene TRBV28; D may be TRBD1 (5 bases). Trimming left V 10 bases short and J 7 bases short, with 25 bases between. The CDR3 spans 15 residues. Germline CDR1 MDHEN, CDR2 SYDVKM. CDR3 in DNA: TGTGCCATCCGCAATAGTGGGCGGGTGACAGTTGAAGCTTTCTTT. This sequence encodes CAIRNSGRVTVEAFF.

This clonotype showed up many times. This chain connects TRBV5-6 to TRBJ1-5; D not resolved. Germline values: CDR1 SGHDT, CDR2 YYEEEE. Trimming shortened V by 4 bases and J by 0 bases, and 8 bases separated the two germline ends. The CDR3 length is 14 residues. CDR3: CASSPGGSNQPQHF. CDR3 bases: TGTGCCAGCAGCCCCGGAGGTAGCAATCAGCCCCAGCATTTT.

This clonotype was observed a few times. V and J are TRBV10-3 and TRBJ2-1, with 10 nucleotides matching TRBD1. The CDR3 consists of 15 residues. V lost 2 bases to trimming and J lost 7 bases; unmatched junction nucleotides: 5. Germline V gene sequence: CDR1 ENHRY, CDR2 SYGVKD. CDR3: CAISEIGQGENEQFF. The CDR3 DNA reads TGTGCCATCAGTGAGATAGGACAGGGGGAGAATGAGCAGTTCTTC.

V is TRBV28 and J is TRBJ2-7; the D gene is possibly TRBD1 (6 bases). V was cut by 1 base and J by 4 bases, with 11 bases left in between. The germline gives CDR1 MDHEN, CDR2 SYDVKM. The CDR3 consists of 14 residues. CDR3: CASSLSGRGYEQYF. The CDR3 DNA is TGTGCCAGCAGTTTATCTGGCAGGGGATACGAGCAGTACTTC.

V and J are TRBV9 and TRBJ2-3, with 9 nucleotides matching TRBD2. V dropped 2 bases and J dropped 2; count of bases not matched to a gene: 6. The CDR3 totals 16 residues. From germline, CDR1 is SGDLS and CDR2 YYNGEE. CDR3 region: CASSVSGSPHTDTQYF. The CDR3 coding sequence is TGTGCCAGCAGCGTTAGCGGGAGCCCCCACACAGATACGCAGTATTTT.

This clonotype has just a few counts. The gene calls are TRBV12-3 or TRBV12-4 and TRBJ2-5; TRBD1 aligns across 9 bases. Losses at the gene ends were 5 bases for V and 5 bases for J; bases not matched to a gene: 9. The CDR3 totals 15 residues. DNA for the CDR3: TGTGCCAGCAGTCGGCCGGGACAGGGAGGCGAGACCCAGTACTTC. The encoded protein is CASSRPGQGGETQYF.

The V and J genes are TRBV30 and TRBJ2-1, with D possibly matching TRBD2 (5 bases). Per the germline V gene, CDR1 is GTSNPN and CDR2 is SVGIG (reference sequence). V was cut by 4 bases and J by 7 bases, with 17 bases left in between. This CDR3 region has 14 residues. CDR3: CAWTGLGLGNEQFF. The DNA of the CDR3 is TGTGCCTGGACCGGACTCGGGCTCGGGAATGAGCAGTTCTTC.

In this sample, this clonotype turned up many times. One end of the junction does not line up with germline, which may come from a read error. V gene TRBV5-1 combines with J gene TRBJ2-7; TRBD1 might be the D (5 bases). The CDR3 contains 12 residues. CDR1 is SGHRS, CDR2 YFSETQ, per germline. The CDR3 DNA follows: TGTGCCAGCAGCTTGGAAGGGGCCGAGCAGTACTTC. Amino acid sequence: CASSLEGAEQYF.

This clonotype has only a few counts. The chain joins TRBV7-2 to TRBJ2-7, with D perhaps TRBD1 (5 bases). This CDR3 has 13 residues. Trimming left V 8 bases short and J 2 bases short, with 13 bases between. Germline CDR1 SGHTA, CDR2 FQGNSA. CDR3 sequence reads: CASGQGSTYEQYF. DNA of the CDR3: TGTGCCAGCGGTCAGGGTTCCACCTACGAGCAGTACTTC.

The V call is TRBV20-1, the J call TRBJ2-1, with 10 positions matching TRBD1. CDR1 is DFQATT, CDR2 SNEGSKA, per germline (reference sequence). Trimming removed 5 bases from V and 8 bases from J; junction bases left unmatched: 9. The CDR3 is 14 amino acids. The CDR3 sequence: CSALRTGGRHEQFF. Here the CDR3 DNA reads TGCAGTGCTCTAAGGACAGGGGGACGGCATGAGCAGTTCTTC.

This clonotype was counted only a few times. V gene TRBV7-9 combines with J gene TRBJ2-5; a weak D match, TRBD2 (5 bases). CDR3 size: 13 residues. Trimming removed 1 base at V and 9 bases at J, with 12 bases between. Germline V gene sequence: CDR1 SEHNR, CDR2 FQNEAQ (reference sequence). DNA of the CDR3: TGTGCCAGCAGCTTAGACCAGCTCGGGGCCCAGTACTTC. It specifies CASSLDQLGAQYF. Supplemented by reference TRBV7-9 and TRBJ2-5, the full variable domain reads DTGVSQNPRHKITKRGQNVTFRCDPISEHNRLYWYRQTLGQGPEFLTYFQNEAQLEKSRLLSDRFSAERPKGSFSTLEIQRTEQGDSAMYLCASSLDQLGAQYFGPGTRLLVL.

The gene calls are TRBV5-1 and TRBJ2-3; D possibly corresponds to TRBD2 (6 bases). The CDR3 is 15 residues long. Germline CDR1 and CDR2: SGHRS and YFSETQ. Trimming took off 0 bases at V and 2 bases at J, with 10 bases between the two ends. CDR3: CASSLVRGTTDTQYF. The CDR3 nucleotides read TGCGCCAGCAGCTTGGTGCGCGGGACCACAGATACGCAGTATTTT.

This clonotype has at least ten counts. V is TRBV12-3 or TRBV12-4 and J is TRBJ2-2; unclear D gene. The CDR3 extends over 14 amino acids. V shed 5 bases and J shed 6 bases, with 13 bases lying between them. CDR3 in amino acids: CASSPLAVAGELFF. CDR3 nucleotide sequence: TGTGCCAGCAGTCCCCTCGCGGTGGCCGGGGAGCTGTTTTTT.

The rearrangement links TRBV12-3 or TRBV12-4 to TRBJ2-2, with D possibly being TRBD1 or TRBD2 (6 bases each). The ends were cut back, 6 bases at V and 5 bases at J, with 10 bases in the middle. The CDR3 is made up of 13 amino acids. Here the CDR3 reads CASREGQTGELFF. DNA for the CDR3: TGTGCCAGCAGGGAGGGACAAACCGGGGAGCTGTTTTTT.